The sequence of this TCR beta chain was determined in a study of graft-versus-host responses after intestinal transplantation. Study findings and constraints: GvH clones were identified in recipient marrow, with some first appearing in ileum or blood.

Plating of roughly 200,000 CFSE-labeled responder cells was done together with roughly 200,000 irradiated, violet-dye-labeled stimulator cells. Proliferating responders of the CD3+CD4+ and CD3+CD8+ phenotypes with low CFSE were sorted after the reaction. Clones were sequenced by immunoSEQ multiplex PCR, and TCRdb holds only the in-frame ones, with some missing. The profile shows about 2,200 clones, less than 35% of them singletons. The CDR3 consists of 13 residues. The V end lost 5 bases, the J end lost 1 base, and 8 bases lay between the germline ends. Germline CDR1 SEHNR, CDR2 FQNEAQ (reference sequence). This clone was seen a handful of times.

The sequenced sample was alloreactive CD8+ T cells from a mixed lymphocyte reaction culture, obtained before transplantation. Subset meaning: CFSE-low proliferating T cells sorted from roughly 6-day pre-transplant mixed lymphocyte reaction (GvH or HvG direction). The V gene is TRBV7-9, the J gene TRBJ1-1; the D is unclear. The sequence was obtained from a human patient who was an organ donor for intestinal transplantation. CDR3 protein: CASSVTGNTEAFF. The CDR3 bases are TGTGCCAGCAGCGTCACGGGGAACACTGAAGCTTTCTTT.